This entry describes one T cell receptor (beta chain). Its antigen is currently unknown. The junction and the germline gene differ at one end; a read error may be behind it. This CDR3 comprises 12 residues. Germline V gene data show CDR1 as SGHTA and CDR2 as FQGTGA. The source of the sample is a study of spatial heterogeneity in lung cancer. General observations from the study: TCRs found ubiquitously expanded in tumor appeared in blood more at resection than at follow-up.

Noted time point: sample taken at primary tumor resection. Whole RNA from tumor, nontumor lung or frozen PBMC was sequenced unsorted. MiXCR was run by TCRdb on the 5' RACE reads, yielding one entry per CDR3 protein. The data hold 60,000 to 65,000 distinct CDR3 sequences, with about 8% observed a single time. The sequences come from PBMCs, collected at surgery. The receptor comes from a female donor with early-stage non-small cell lung cancer. The chain links TRBV7-3 to TRBJ1-6; D gene ambiguous. CDR3 sequence (DNA): TGTGCCAGCAGCTTCAATAATTCATCCCTCCACTTT. It specifies CASSFNNSSLHF.